Presented here are 29 T cell receptor beta chains from one specimen sequenced in a study of OX40 agonist ivuxolimab in advanced cancers. The method was immunoSEQ multiplex PCR; TCRdb's version includes in-frame clones alone and lacks a portion of them. This table holds 70,000 to 90,000 clones, about 91% found once. This material consisted of CD4+ or CD8+ T cells sorted from blood, taken in a trial of the OX40 agonist ivuxolimab. The receptors originated from an adult with an advanced solid tumor such as melanoma, head and neck, liver or kidney cancer.

The chain recombines TRBV7-9 with TRBJ2-1; 8 positions agree with TRBD2. J gave up 2 bases and V 5 bases, and 8 bases lay outside the gene matches. Germline V CDR1 and CDR2: SEHNR, FQNEAQ (reference sequence). CDR3 size: 16 residues. The CDR3 is CASSQMGGRTYNEQFF. CDR3 DNA: TGTGCCAGCAGCCAAATGGGCGGGAGGACCTACAATGAGCAGTTCTTC.

V and J are TRBV29-1 and TRBJ1-1; 8 nucleotides line up with TRBD1. V was clipped by 3 bases and J by 1 base; unmatched bases: 7. The CDR3 is made up of 15 amino acids. Germline V gene data show CDR1 as SQVTM and CDR2 as ANQGSEA. The CDR3 sequence is CSVEGETGGNTEAFF. CDR3 in DNA: TGCAGCGTTGAGGGGGAAACAGGGGGGAACACTGAAGCTTTCTTT. The whole variable domain, filled in from reference TRBV29-1 and TRBJ1-1, reads SAVISQKPSRDICQRGTSLTIQCQVDSQVTMMFWYRQQPGQSLTLIATANQGSEATYESGFVIDKFPISRPNLTFSTLTVSNMSPEDSSIYLCSVEGETGGNTEAFFGQGTRLTVV.

About this clone: At one of its ends the junction is not consistent with the germline gene, which may arise from a read error. Other nucleotide sequences from this sample produce the same CDR3. The chain has TRBV7-9 and TRBJ1-1; D is ambiguous. From germline, CDR1 is SEHNR and CDR2 FQNEAQ (reference sequence). The CDR3 contains 13 residues. CDR3 protein: CASSFTTDTEAFF. The CDR3 coding sequence is TGCGCCAGCAGCTTTACCACCGACACTGAAGCTTTCTTT.

The chain combines TRBV5-1 with TRBJ2-1, with 10 bases lining up with TRBD2. Germline CDR1 and CDR2: SGHRS and YFSETQ. The junction had 5 bases not matched to a gene; V was cut back by 4 bases and J by 4 bases. The CDR3 contains 15 residues. The CDR3 DNA follows: TGCGCCAGCAGCCACGGACTAGCGGATTACAATGAGCAGTTCTTC. The encoded protein is CASSHGLADYNEQFF.

V gene TRBV7-9 combines with J gene TRBJ1-1, with TRBD1 identical over 9 bases. The CDR3 consists of 13 residues. The J segment lost 11 bases and the V segment lost 5 bases, leaving 9 bases of the junction unmatched. Per the germline V gene, CDR1 is SEHNR and CDR2 is FQNEAQ (reference sequence). DNA for the CDR3: TGTGCCAGCAGCGGACAGACAGGGGGTCGGGCTTTCTTT. Protein sequence: CASSGQTGGRAFF. Full variable domain (rest looked up from reference TRBV7-9 and TRBJ1-1): DTGVSQNPRHKITKRGQNVTFRCDPISEHNRLYWYRQTLGQGPEFLTYFQNEAQLEKSRLLSDRFSAERPKGSFSTLEIQRTEQGDSAMYLCASSGQTGGRAFFGQGTRLTVV.

The chain couples TRBV27 to TRBJ2-3, with 7 bases matching TRBD2. The trim removed 1 base at V and 6 bases at J, leaving 7 bases unmatched. The CDR3 is 15 amino acids. The V gene's germline CDR1 is MNHEY and CDR2 SMNVEV (reference sequence). CDR3 sequence (DNA): TGTGCCAGCAGTTTATTGCAAGCGGGGTGGGATACGCAGTATTTT. Translating it yields CASSLLQAGWDTQYF.

The gene calls are TRBV5-1 and TRBJ2-3; the match to TRBD2 covers 11 bases. This CDR3 region has 16 residues. J was trimmed by 1 base and V by 4 bases; bases with no gene match: 5. Looked up from germline, CDR1 is SGHRS and CDR2 is YFSETQ. CDR3 region: CASSRGTSGRTDTQYF. In nucleotides, the CDR3 is TGCGCCAGCAGCCGTGGGACTAGCGGCCGCACAGATACGCAGTATTTT.

This clone has a single count. This chain joins TRBV28 and TRBJ1-2; 8 bases map to TRBD1. The J segment lost 6 bases and the V segment lost 4 bases, leaving 7 bases of the junction unmatched. Germline V CDR1 and CDR2: MDHEN, SYDVKM. This CDR3 has 14 amino acids. The CDR3 DNA follows: TGTGCCAGCAGTTCGGGACAGGCGACGGATGGCTACACCTTC. It yields the protein CASSSGQATDGYTF.

The rearrangement links TRBV6-4 to TRBJ2-7; 11 bases match TRBD2. Per germline, CDR1 MRHNA and CDR2 SNTAGT. CDR3 size: 14 residues. Unmatched junction bases numbered 4, after V lost 7 bases and J lost 2 bases. The CDR3 sequence: CASTKLAGAYEQYF. CDR3 in DNA: TGTGCCAGCACTAAACTAGCGGGAGCCTACGAGCAGTACTTC.

The chain joins TRBV5-1 to TRBJ2-3; perhaps TRBD2 as D (7 bases). The CDR3 extends over 16 amino acids. Trimming stripped 0 bases from V and 0 bases from J, with 11 bases between. Germline V gene lookup returns CDR1 SGHRS and CDR2 YFSETQ. CDR3 protein: CASSLEGGTSTDTQYF. In DNA, the CDR3 is TGCGCCAGCAGCTTGGAGGGGGGGACCAGCACAGATACGCAGTATTTT.

The chain employs TRBV2 and TRBJ1-2, with TRBD1 identical over 11 bases. The V segment lost 5 bases and the J segment 14 bases; nucleotides outside the gene matches: 10. The CDR3 contains 13 residues. From germline, CDR1 is SNHLY and CDR2 FYNNEI. The CDR3 DNA reads as TGTGCCAGCAGTCCGGACAGGGGGCTCGGTTGGACCTTC. Its protein product is CASSPDRGLGWTF.

This clone appeared a single time. The chain combines TRBV9 with TRBJ2-5; 10 nucleotides align to TRBD2. CDR1 and CDR2 from the germline V gene are SGDLS and YYNGEE. V trimming: 2 bases; J trimming: 7 bases; junction bases outside the gene matches: 11. The CDR3 extends over 16 amino acids. The CDR3 spells CASSVQPLAGFGTQYF. As DNA, the CDR3 is TGTGCCAGCAGCGTCCAGCCACTAGCGGGGTTTGGGACCCAGTACTTC.

V and J are TRBV5-6 and TRBJ2-7; possibly TRBD2 for D (5 bases). CDR1 and CDR2 (germline): SGHDT, YYEEEE. The CDR3 is 14 residues long. The ends were cut back, 0 bases at V and 6 bases at J, with 13 bases in the middle. This CDR3 reads CASSLGPTSFEQYF. The CDR3 DNA reads as TGTGCCAGCAGCTTGGGGCCCACTAGTTTCGAGCAGTACTTC.

The chain joins TRBV6-5 to TRBJ1-3; D gene uncertain. V lost 4 bases and J 3 bases, leaving 7 bases between the germline ends. Per germline, CDR1 MNHEY and CDR2 SVGAGI. The CDR3 consists of 13 residues. This chain's CDR3 is CASSSPGGNTIYF. For the CDR3, the DNA is TGTGCCAGCAGTTCACCAGGTGGAAACACCATATATTTT.

The chain employs TRBV19 and TRBJ2-3, with no clear D. The CDR3 has 17 residues. The ends were cut back, 3 bases at V and 0 bases at J, with 16 bases in the middle. Germline V lookup: CDR1 LNHDA, CDR2 SQIVND (reference sequence). CDR3 loop: CASSIYWVTFSTDTQYF. In DNA form, the CDR3 reads TGTGCCAGTAGTATTTATTGGGTCACTTTCAGCACAGATACGCAGTATTTT.

This rearrangement joins TRBV15 to TRBJ2-1, with 7 nucleotides matching TRBD1. The trim removed 1 base at V and 2 bases at J, leaving 5 bases unmatched. This CDR3 spans 16 amino acids. Germline values: CDR1 LNHNV, CDR2 YYDKDF (reference sequence). CDR3 sequence reads: CATSRAGTVPYNEQFF. The CDR3, as DNA: TGTGCCACCAGCAGAGCCGGGACAGTACCCTACAATGAGCAGTTCTTC.

This chain links TRBV7-6 with TRBJ2-3; 13 nucleotides agree with TRBD2. The CDR3 has 20 residues. The germline gives CDR1 SGHVS, CDR2 FNYEAQ. V lost 1 base and J lost 2; bases outside the gene matches: 12. The CDR3 region is CASSLGPGLAGRIYTDTQYF. CDR3 DNA sequence: TGTGCCAGCAGCTTAGGTCCGGGACTAGCGGGGCGAATATACACAGATACGCAGTATTTT. Together with reference TRBV7-6 and TRBJ2-3, the CDR3 gives the full variable domain: GAGVSQSPRYKVTKRGQDVALRCDPISGHVSLYWYRQALGQGPEFLTYFNYEAQQDKSGLPNDRFSAERPEGSISTLTIQRTEQRDSAMYRCASSLGPGLAGRIYTDTQYFGPGTRLTVL.

V is TRBV25-1 and J is TRBJ1-5; D is unresolved. The CDR3 is 16 residues long. Trimming shortened V by 8 bases and J by 4 bases, and 21 bases separated the two germline ends. Germline V gene lookup returns CDR1 MGHDK and CDR2 SYGVNS. Here the CDR3 DNA reads TGTGCCAGCCCCTGGGGTTCCCCCGGCCGAAATCAGCCCCAGCATTTT. This gives the protein CASPWGSPGRNQPQHF.

With respect to this clone: Distinct nucleotide sequences in the sample also encode this CDR3. The chain carries TRBV29-1 and TRBJ1-2, with D possibly matching TRBD1 (6 bases). This CDR3 is built from 15 residues. Germline V CDR1 and CDR2: SQVTM, ANQGSEA. Trimming pared 7 bases from V and 6 bases from J, leaving 24 bases between. The DNA of the CDR3 is TGCAGCGCTGGATGGGGGCGGGGGGGCGCTGATGGCTACACCTTC. Translating it yields CSAGWGRGGADGYTF.

The V gene is TRBV28, the J gene TRBJ2-7; 8 nucleotides match TRBD1. After removal of 5 bases from V and 9 bases from J, the junction contained 15 bases not matched to a gene. The germline gives CDR1 MDHEN, CDR2 SYDVKM. CDR3 length equals 15 residues. The CDR3 loop is CASSGTGPARRRQYF. The CDR3 DNA reads as TGTGCCAGCAGTGGGACAGGACCAGCGCGTCGGCGGCAGTACTTC.

The CDR3 region has the DNA TGTGCCAGCAGCGATCACCAAGGGACGGCCCACAATGAGCAGTTCTTC. This gives the protein CASSDHQGTAHNEQFF. This chain connects TRBV9 to TRBJ2-1; D tentatively fits TRBD1 or TRBD2 (5 bases each). Germline lookup yields CDR1 SGDLS and CDR2 YYNGEE. The CDR3 has 16 amino acids. Trimming cost V 3 bases and J 5 bases, with 18 bases left between them.

The chain joins TRBV7-2 to TRBJ2-3; D perhaps matches TRBD2 (5 bases). The CDR3 extends over 13 amino acids. CDR1 is SGHTA and CDR2 is FQGNSA in the germline V gene. The V and J ends lost 1 base and 7 bases respectively, with 9 bases between them. The CDR3 sequence is CASSLVPGNTQYF. CDR3 nucleotide sequence: TGTGCCAGCAGCTTAGTACCGGGGAATACGCAGTATTTT.

V and J are TRBV27 and TRBJ2-1; TRBD2 matches at 9 bases. V shed 3 bases and J 1 base; nucleotides not matched to a gene: 10. Germline V gene sequence: CDR1 MNHEY, CDR2 SMNVEV (reference sequence). The CDR3 length is 18 residues. CDR3 region: CASSFSGTSLRSYNEQFF. DNA of the CDR3: TGTGCCAGCAGTTTCTCCGGGACTAGCCTGCGGTCCTACAATGAGCAGTTCTTC.

Worth noting for this clone: One junction end does not reproduce the germline sequence, and a read error may be involved. This chain uses TRBV28 with TRBJ1-1; tentative D call: TRBD1 (6 bases). The CDR3 has 13 amino acids. Germline lookup yields CDR1 MDHEN and CDR2 SYDVKM. In nucleotides, the CDR3 is TGTGCCAGCAGTTTCCGGAGGGACACCGAAGCTTTCTTT. This encodes CASSFRRDTEAFF.

The chain joins TRBV7-3 to TRBJ1-3, with TRBD1 as a possible D gene (5 bases). The CDR3 spans 13 residues. The ends were cut back, 6 bases at V and 2 bases at J, with 8 bases in the middle. Germline V gene data show CDR1 as SGHTA and CDR2 as FQGTGA. The CDR3: CASSSGAGNTIYF. CDR3 coding DNA: TGTGCCAGCAGTTCGGGGGCTGGAAACACCATATATTTT.

The CDR3 DNA reads as TGCGCCAGCAGCCATGACGGAAATCAGCCCCAGCATTTT. It specifies CASSHDGNQPQHF. The rearrangement joins TRBV4-1 to TRBJ1-5; no definite D call. Germline V gene data show CDR1 as MGHRA and CDR2 as YSYEKL. The CDR3 consists of 13 residues. V dropped 3 bases and J dropped 4 bases, with 7 bases sitting between them.

This clone was recorded only once. The V call is TRBV28, the J call TRBJ2-1, with 7 bases identical to TRBD2. The CDR3 covers 17 residues. CDR1 and CDR2 (germline): MDHEN, SYDVKM. The V gene end was trimmed by 4 bases and the J gene end by 2 bases; junction bases not matched to a gene: 11. The CDR3 loop is CASSSPSGGSAYNEQFF. The CDR3 region has the DNA TGTGCCAGCAGTTCCCCTTCGGGAGGTAGCGCCTACAATGAGCAGTTCTTC.

This clone was observed a few times. The chain couples TRBV18 to TRBJ1-1; D ambiguous. V gave up 0 bases and J gave up 4 bases, with 6 bases separating them. Looked up from germline, CDR1 is KGHSH and CDR2 is LQKENI. The CDR3 runs to 13 residues. The CDR3 region is CASSPPGFTEAFF. The CDR3 nucleotides read TGTGCCAGCTCACCACCGGGGTTCACTGAAGCTTTCTTT.

The rearrangement uses TRBV19 and TRBJ2-3; 9 bases are a match to TRBD2. There are 14 residues in the CDR3. V lost 5 bases, J lost 3 bases, and 3 bases stayed unmatched. CDR1 is LNHDA, CDR2 SQIVND, per germline (reference sequence). The CDR3: CASSDSGGTDTQYF. In DNA, the CDR3 is TGTGCCAGTAGTGATAGCGGGGGTACAGATACGCAGTATTTT.